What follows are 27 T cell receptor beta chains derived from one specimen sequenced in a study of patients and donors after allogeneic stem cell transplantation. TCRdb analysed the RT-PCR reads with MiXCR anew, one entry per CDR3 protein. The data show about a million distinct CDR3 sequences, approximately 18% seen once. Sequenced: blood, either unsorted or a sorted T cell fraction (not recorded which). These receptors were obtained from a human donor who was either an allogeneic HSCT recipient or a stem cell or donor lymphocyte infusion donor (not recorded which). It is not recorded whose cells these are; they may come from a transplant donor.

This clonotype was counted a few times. The CDR3 reads CASSPRALHNEQFF. The CDR3 region has the DNA TGTGCCAGCAGCCCTAGGGCTCTTCACAATGAGCAGTTCTTC. The V call is TRBV7-2, the J call TRBJ2-1, with D unresolved. This CDR3 region has 14 residues. CDR1 and CDR2 from the germline V gene are SGHTA and FQGNSA. The V gene lost 5 bases and the J gene lost 5 bases, with 13 bases spanning the gap.

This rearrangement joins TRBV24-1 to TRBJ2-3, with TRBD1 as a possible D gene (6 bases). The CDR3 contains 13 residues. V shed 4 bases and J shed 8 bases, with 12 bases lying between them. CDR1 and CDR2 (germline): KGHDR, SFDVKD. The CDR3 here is CATSDQPGATQYF. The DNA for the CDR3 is TGTGCCACCAGTGACCAACCAGGGGCTACGCAGTATTTT.

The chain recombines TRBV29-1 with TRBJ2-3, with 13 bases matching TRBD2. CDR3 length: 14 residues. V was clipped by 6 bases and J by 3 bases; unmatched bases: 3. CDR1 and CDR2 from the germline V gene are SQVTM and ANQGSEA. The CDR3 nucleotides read TGCAGCGTACTAGCGGGAGGGGCGACAGATACGCAGTATTTT. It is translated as CSVLAGGATDTQYF.

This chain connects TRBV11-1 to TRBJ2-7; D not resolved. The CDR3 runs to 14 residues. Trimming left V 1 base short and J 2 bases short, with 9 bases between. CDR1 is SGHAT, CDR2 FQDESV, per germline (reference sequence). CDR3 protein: CASSLVATPYEQYF. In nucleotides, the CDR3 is TGTGCCAGCAGCTTAGTTGCAACCCCCTACGAGCAGTACTTC. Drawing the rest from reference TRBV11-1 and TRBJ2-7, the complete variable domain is EAEVAQSPRYKITEKSQAVAFWCDPISGHATLYWYRQILGQGPELLVQFQDESVVDDSQLPKDRFSAERLKGVDSTLKIQPAELGDSAMYLCASSLVATPYEQYFGPGTRLTVT.

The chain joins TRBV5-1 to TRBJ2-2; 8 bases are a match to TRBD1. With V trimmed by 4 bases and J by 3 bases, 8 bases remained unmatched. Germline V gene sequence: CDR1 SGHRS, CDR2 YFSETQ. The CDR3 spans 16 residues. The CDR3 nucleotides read TGCGCCAGCAGCCTCAGACAGGGGTCGGACACCGGGGAGCTGTTTTTT. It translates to CASSLRQGSDTGELFF.

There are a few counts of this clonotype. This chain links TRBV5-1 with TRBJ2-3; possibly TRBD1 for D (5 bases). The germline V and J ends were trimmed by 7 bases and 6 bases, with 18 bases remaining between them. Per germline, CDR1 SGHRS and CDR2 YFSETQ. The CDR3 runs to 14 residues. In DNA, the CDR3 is TGCGCCAGCGCAACCCAGGGTATGGCGGATACGCAGTATTTT. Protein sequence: CASATQGMADTQYF. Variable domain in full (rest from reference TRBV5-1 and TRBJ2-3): KAGVTQTPRYLIKTRGQQVTLSCSPISGHRSVSWYQQTPGQGLQFLFEYFSETQRNKGNFPGRFSGRQFSNSRSEMNVSTLELGDSALYLCASATQGMADTQYFGPGTRLTVL.

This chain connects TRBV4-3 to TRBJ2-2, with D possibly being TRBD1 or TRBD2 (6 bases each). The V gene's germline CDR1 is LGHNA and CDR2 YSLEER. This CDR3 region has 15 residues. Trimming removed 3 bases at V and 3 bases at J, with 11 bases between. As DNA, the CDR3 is TGCGCCAGCAGCCATGAGGGGGGCCACACCGGGGAGCTGTTTTTT. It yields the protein CASSHEGGHTGELFF.

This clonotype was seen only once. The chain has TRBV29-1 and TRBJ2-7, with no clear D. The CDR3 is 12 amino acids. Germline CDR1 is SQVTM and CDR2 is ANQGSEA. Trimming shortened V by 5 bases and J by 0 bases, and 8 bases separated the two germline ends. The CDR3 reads CSVRLSSYEQYF. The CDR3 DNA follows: TGCAGCGTTCGGCTGAGCTCCTACGAGCAGTACTTC.

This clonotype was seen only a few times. Here the CDR3 reads CASSNSWKWVAVHNEQFF. CDR3 bases: TGTGCCAGCAGCAATAGTTGGAAGTGGGTAGCGGTACACAATGAGCAGTTCTTC. V usage is TRBV21-1 and J usage is TRBJ2-1; the table calls TRBD2, which could not be checked here. TRBV21-1 is a pseudogene. The CDR3 runs to 18 residues.

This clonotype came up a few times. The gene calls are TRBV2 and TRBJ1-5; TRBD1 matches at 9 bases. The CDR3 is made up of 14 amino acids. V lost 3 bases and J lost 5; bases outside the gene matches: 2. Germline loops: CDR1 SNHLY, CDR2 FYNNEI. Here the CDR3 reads CASSEDRGDQPQHF. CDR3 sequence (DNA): TGTGCCAGCAGTGAGGACAGGGGTGATCAGCCCCAGCATTTT.

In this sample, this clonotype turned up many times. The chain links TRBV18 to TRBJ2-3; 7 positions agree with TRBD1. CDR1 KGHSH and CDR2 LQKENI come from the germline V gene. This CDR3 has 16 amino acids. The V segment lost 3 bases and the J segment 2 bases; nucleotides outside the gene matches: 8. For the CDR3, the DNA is TGTGCCAGCTCACCCGCCGGACAGGAGACCACAGATACGCAGTATTTT. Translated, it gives CASSPAGQETTDTQYF.

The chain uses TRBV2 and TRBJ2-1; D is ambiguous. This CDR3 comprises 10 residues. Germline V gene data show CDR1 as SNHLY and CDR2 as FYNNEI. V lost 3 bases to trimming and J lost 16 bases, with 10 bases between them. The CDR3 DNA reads TGTGCCAGCAGTGAGAAAGCATTTTTCTTC. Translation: CASSEKAFFF. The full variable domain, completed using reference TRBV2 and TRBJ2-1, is EPEVTQTPSHQVTQMGQEVILRCVPISNHLYFYWYRQILGQKVEFLVSFYNNEISEKSEIFDDQFSVERPDGSNFTLKIRSTKLEDSAMYFCASSEKAFFFGPGTRLTVL.

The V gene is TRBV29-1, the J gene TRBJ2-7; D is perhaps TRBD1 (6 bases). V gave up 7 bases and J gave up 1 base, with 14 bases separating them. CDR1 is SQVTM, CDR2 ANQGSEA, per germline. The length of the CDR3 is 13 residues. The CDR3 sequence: CSAVERGSYEQYF. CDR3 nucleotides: TGCAGCGCTGTAGAAAGGGGGTCCTACGAGCAGTACTTC.

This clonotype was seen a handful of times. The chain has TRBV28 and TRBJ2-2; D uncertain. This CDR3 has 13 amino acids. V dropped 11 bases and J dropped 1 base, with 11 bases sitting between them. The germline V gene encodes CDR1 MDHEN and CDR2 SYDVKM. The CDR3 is CAGQDVNTGELFF. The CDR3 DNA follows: TGTGCCGGTCAGGACGTGAACACCGGGGAGCTGTTTTTT.

CDR3 DNA sequence: TGCGCCAGCAGCCAAGACGGAGCGACAGTGGGGACCCAGTACTTC. It is translated as CASSQDGATVGTQYF. The chain is built from TRBV4-3 and TRBJ2-5; TRBD1 is a possible D gene (5 bases). V shed 0 bases and J shed 7 bases, with 15 bases lying between them. The CDR3 spans 15 residues. Germline CDR1 and CDR2: LGHNA and YSLEER.

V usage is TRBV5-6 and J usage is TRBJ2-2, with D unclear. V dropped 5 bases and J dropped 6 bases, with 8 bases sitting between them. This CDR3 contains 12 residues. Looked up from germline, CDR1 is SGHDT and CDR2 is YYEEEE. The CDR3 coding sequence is TGTGCCAGCAGTTACAGTGCCGGGGAGCTGTTTTTT. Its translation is CASSYSAGELFF. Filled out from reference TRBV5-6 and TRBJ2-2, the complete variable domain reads DAGVTQSPTHLIKTRGQQVTLRCSPKSGHDTVSWYQQALGQGPQFIFQYYEEEERQRGNFPDRFSGHQFPNYSSELNVNALLLGDSALYLCASSYSAGELFFGEGSRLTVL.

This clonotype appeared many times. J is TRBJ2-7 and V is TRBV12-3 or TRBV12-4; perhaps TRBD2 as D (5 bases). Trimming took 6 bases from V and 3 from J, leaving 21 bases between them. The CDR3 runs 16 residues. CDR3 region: CASSDAWARVNYEQYF. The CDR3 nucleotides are TGTGCCAGCAGCGATGCGTGGGCGCGGGTAAACTACGAGCAGTACTTC.

CDR3: CASRTWTPSGNTIYF. The CDR3, as DNA: TGTGCTAGCCGGACGTGGACCCCCTCTGGAAACACCATATATTTT. This rearrangement joins TRBV12-5 to TRBJ1-3; D uncertain. V was trimmed by 9 bases and J by 0 bases, leaving 15 bases between them. Per germline, CDR1 LGHNT and CDR2 FRNRAP. The CDR3 consists of 15 residues.

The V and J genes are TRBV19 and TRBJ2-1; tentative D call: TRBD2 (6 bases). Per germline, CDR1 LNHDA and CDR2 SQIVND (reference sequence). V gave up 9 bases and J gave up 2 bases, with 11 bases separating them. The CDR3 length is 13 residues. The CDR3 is CASGTFTYNEQFF. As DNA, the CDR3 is TGTGCCAGCGGGACTTTTACCTACAATGAGCAGTTCTTC.

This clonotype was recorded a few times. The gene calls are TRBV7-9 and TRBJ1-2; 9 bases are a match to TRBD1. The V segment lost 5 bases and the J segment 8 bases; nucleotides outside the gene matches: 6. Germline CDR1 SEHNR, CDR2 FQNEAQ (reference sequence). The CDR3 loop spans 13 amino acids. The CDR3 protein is CASSLGQGKGYTF. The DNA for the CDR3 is TGTGCCAGCAGCCTAGGACAGGGGAAGGGCTACACCTTC.

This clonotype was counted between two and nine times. CDR3 coding DNA: TGCGCCAGCACGGGGGGGGCCAGTAGCGAAAAACTGTTTTTT. Protein: CASTGGASSEKLFF. The rearrangement links TRBV5-1 to TRBJ1-4; a weak D match, TRBD1 (6 bases). The V end lost 6 bases, the J end lost 8 bases, and 17 bases lay between the germline ends. The CDR3 is made up of 14 amino acids. From germline, CDR1 is SGHRS and CDR2 YFSETQ.

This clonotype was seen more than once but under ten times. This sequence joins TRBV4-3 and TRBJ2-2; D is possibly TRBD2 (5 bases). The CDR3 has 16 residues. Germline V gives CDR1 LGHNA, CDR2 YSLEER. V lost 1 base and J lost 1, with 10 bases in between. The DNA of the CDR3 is TGCGCCAGCAGCCAAGTTACGGGATTGAACACCGGGGAGCTGTTTTTT. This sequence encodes CASSQVTGLNTGELFF.

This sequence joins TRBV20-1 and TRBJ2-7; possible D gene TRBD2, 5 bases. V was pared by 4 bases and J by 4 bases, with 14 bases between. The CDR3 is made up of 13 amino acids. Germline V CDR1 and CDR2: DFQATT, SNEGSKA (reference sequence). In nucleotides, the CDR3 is TGCAGTGCTATGCGCTTAGCGTTTTACGAGCAGTACTTC. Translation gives CSAMRLAFYEQYF.

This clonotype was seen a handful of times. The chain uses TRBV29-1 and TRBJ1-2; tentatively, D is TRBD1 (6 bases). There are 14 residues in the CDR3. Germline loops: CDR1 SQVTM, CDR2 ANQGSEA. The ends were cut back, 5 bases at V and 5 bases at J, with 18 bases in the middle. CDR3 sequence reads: CSVNRDPPGYGYTF. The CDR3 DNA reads TGCAGCGTTAACAGGGACCCACCTGGGTATGGCTACACCTTC. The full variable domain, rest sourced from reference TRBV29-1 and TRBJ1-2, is SAVISQKPSRDICQRGTSLTIQCQVDSQVTMMFWYRQQPGQSLTLIATANQGSEATYESGFVIDKFPISRPNLTFSTLTVSNMSPEDSSIYLCSVNRDPPGYGYTFGSGTRLTVV.

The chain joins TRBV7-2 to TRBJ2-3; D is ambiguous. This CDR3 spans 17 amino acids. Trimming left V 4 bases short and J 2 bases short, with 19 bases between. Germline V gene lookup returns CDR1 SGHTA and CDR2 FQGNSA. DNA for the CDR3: TGTGCCAGCAGCTCGTACGACAAAATCTCCAACACAGATACGCAGTATTTT. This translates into CASSSYDKISNTDTQYF.

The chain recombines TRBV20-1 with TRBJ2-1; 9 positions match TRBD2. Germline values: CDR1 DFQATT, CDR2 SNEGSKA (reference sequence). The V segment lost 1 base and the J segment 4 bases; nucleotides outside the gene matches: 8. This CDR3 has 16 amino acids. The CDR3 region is CSARGSGGLAYNEQFF. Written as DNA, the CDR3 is TGCAGTGCTAGAGGGTCGGGAGGACTAGCGTACAATGAGCAGTTCTTC.

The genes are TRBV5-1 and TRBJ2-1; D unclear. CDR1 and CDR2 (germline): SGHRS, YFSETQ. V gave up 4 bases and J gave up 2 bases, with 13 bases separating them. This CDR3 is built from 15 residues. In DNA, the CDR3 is TGCGCCAGCAGCCACGGGCCTCCCCCCTACAATGAGCAGTTCTTC. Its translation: CASSHGPPPYNEQFF.